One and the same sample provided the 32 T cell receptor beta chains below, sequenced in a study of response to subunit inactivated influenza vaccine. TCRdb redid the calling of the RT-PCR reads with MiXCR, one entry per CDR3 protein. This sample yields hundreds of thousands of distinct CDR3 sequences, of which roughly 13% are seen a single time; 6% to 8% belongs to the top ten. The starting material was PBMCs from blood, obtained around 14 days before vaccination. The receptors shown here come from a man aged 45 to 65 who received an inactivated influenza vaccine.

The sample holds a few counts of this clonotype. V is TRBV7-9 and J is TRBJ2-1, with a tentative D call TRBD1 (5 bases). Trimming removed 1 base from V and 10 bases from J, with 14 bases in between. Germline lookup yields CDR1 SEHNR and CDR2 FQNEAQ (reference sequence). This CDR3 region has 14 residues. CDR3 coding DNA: TGTGCCAGCAGCTTAGATGGGGCCATTAGGGAGCAGTTCTTC. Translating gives CASSLDGAIREQFF.

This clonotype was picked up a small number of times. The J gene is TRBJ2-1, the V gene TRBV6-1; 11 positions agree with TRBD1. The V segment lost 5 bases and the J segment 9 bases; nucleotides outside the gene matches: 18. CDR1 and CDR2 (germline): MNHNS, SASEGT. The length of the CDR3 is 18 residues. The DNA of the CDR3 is TGTGCCAGCAGTCGACCTTACTCCGGGACAGGGGGTCGGGGTGAGCAGTTCTTC. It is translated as CASSRPYSGTGGRGEQFF.

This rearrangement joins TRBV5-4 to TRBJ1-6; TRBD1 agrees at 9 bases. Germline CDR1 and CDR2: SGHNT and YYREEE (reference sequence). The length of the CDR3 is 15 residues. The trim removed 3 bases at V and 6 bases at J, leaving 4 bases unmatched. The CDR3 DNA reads TGTGCCAGCAGCTGGGGGACAGGGCTTAATTCACCCCTCCACTTT. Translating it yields CASSWGTGLNSPLHF.

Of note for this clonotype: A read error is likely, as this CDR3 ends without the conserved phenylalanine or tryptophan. CDR3 coding DNA: TGTGCCAGCAGGATGACTAGCTCCACAGATACGCAGTATTAT. This codes for CASRMTSSTDTQYY. J is TRBJ2-3 and V is TRBV2; TRBD2 matches at 7 bases. This CDR3 is 14 amino acids long. The germline CDR1 and CDR2 sequences are SNHLY and FYNNEI. V lost 6 bases to trimming and J lost 2 bases; unmatched junction nucleotides: 5.

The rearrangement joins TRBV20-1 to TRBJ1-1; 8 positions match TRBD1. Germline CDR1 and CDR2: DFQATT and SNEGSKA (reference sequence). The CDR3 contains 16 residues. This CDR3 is CRCRPGTGIRDTEAFF. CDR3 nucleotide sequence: TGCAGATGTAGACCCGGGACAGGAATTAGGGACACTGAAGCTTTCTTT.

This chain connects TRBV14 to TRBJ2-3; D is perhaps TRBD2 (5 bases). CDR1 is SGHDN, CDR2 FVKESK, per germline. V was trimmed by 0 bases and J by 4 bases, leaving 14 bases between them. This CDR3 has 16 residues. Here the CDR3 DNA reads TGTGCCAGCAGCCAAGAACCGGGGTCCCCTCCAGATACGCAGTATTTT. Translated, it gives CASSQEPGSPPDTQYF.

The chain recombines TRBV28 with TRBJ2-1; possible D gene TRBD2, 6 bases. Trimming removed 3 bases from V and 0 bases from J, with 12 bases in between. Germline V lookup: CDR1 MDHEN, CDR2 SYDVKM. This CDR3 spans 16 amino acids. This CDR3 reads CASSFPGAGSYNEQFF. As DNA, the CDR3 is TGTGCCAGCAGTTTTCCCGGAGCGGGCTCCTACAATGAGCAGTTCTTC.

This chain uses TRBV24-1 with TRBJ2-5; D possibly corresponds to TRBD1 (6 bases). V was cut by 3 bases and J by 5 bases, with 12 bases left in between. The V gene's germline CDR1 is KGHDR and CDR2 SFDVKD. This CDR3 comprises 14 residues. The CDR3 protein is CATSDGTFLETQYF. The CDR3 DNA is TGTGCCACCAGTGATGGGACATTCTTGGAGACCCAGTACTTC.

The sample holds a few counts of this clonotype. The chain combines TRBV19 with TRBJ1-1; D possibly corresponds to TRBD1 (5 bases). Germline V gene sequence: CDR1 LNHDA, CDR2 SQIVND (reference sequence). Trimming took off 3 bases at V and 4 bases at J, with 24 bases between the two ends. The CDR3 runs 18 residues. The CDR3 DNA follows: TGTGCCAGTAGTATCAGGGTTTCGGCACCCTTCTGGGGCACTGAAGCTTTCTTT. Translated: CASSIRVSAPFWGTEAFF.

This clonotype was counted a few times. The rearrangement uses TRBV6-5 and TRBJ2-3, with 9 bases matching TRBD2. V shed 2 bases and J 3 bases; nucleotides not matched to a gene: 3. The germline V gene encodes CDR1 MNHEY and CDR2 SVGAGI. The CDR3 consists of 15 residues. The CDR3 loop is CASSYGTSSTDTQYF. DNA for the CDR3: TGTGCCAGCAGTTACGGGACTAGCAGTACAGATACGCAGTATTTT.

DNA for the CDR3: TGTGCCAGCAGAAATCACAGGGGGCAGGATGCTTTCTTT. Protein product: CASRNHRGQDAFF. The V and J genes are TRBV28 and TRBJ1-1, with 9 bases lining up with TRBD1. Trimming took 6 bases from V and 11 from J; bases not matched to a gene: 10. Germline loops: CDR1 MDHEN, CDR2 SYDVKM. The CDR3 loop spans 13 amino acids.

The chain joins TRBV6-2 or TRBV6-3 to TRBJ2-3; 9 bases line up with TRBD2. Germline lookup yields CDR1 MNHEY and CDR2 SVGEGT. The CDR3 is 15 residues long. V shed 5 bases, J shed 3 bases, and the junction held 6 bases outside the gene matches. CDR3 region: CASSERGAITDTQYF. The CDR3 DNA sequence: TGTGCCAGCAGTGAGCGGGGGGCGATAACAGATACGCAGTATTTT.

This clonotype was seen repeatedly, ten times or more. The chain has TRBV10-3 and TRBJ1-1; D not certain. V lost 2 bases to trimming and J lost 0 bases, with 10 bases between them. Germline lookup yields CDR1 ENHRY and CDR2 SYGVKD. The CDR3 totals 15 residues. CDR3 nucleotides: TGTGCCATCAGTGAGGTAAAGGGAATGAACACTGAAGCTTTCTTT. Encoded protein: CAISEVKGMNTEAFF.

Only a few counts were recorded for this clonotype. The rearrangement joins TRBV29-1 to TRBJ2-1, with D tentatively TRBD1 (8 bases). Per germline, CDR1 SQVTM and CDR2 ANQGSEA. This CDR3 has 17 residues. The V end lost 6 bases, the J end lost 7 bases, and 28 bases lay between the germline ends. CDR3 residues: CSVVRTGPAGRGNEQFF. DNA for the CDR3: TGCAGCGTGGTACGGACAGGGCCAGCGGGGAGAGGGAATGAGCAGTTCTTC.

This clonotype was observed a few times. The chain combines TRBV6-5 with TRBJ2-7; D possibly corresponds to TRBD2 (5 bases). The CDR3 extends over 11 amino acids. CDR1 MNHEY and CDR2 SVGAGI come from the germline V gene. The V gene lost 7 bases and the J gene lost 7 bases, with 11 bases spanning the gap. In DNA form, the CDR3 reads TGTGCCAGCAAGGGAGTGGGGGAGCAGTACTTC. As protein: CASKGVGEQYF.

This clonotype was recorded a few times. CDR3 sequence (DNA): TGCAGCGTTGTCGGACAGATACACTACAATGAGCAGTTCTTC. Translation: CSVVGQIHYNEQFF. This rearrangement joins TRBV29-1 to TRBJ2-1, with D possibly matching TRBD1 (6 bases). Between the trimmed V and J ends, which lost 4 bases and 3 bases, there was a span of 13 bases. This CDR3 has 14 amino acids. Germline lookup yields CDR1 SQVTM and CDR2 ANQGSEA.

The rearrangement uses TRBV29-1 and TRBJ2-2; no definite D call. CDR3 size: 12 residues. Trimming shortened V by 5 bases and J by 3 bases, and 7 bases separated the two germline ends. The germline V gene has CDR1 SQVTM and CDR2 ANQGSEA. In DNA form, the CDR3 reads TGCAGCGTTCTAAGTGACACCGGGGAGCTGTTTTTT. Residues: CSVLSDTGELFF.

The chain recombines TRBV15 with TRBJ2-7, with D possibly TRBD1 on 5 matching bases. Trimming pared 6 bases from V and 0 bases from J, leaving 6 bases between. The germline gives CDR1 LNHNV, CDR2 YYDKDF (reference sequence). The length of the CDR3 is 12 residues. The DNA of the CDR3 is TGTGCCACCAGAGGGGACTCCTACGAGCAGTACTTC. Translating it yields CATRGDSYEQYF.

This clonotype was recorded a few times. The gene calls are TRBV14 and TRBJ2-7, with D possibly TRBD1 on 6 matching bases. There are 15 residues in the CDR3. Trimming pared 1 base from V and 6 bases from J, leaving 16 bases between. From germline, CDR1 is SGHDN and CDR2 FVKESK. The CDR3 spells CASSQALTGSAEQYF. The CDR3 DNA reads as TGTGCCAGCAGCCAAGCACTCACAGGGTCGGCCGAGCAGTACTTC.

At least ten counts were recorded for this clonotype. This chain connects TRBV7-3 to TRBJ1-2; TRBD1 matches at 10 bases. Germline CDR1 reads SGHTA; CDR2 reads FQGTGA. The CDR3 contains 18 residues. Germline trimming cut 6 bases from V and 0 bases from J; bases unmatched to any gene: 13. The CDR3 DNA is TGTGCCAGCAGGCCCCATGGGACAGGGGTATTAGCTAACTATGGCTACACCTTC. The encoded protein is CASRPHGTGVLANYGYTF.

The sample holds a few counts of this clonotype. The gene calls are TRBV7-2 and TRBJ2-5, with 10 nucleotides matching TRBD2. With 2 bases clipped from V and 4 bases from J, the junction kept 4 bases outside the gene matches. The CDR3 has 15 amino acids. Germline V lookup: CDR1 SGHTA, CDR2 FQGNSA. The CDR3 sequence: CASSLTGLAVETQYF. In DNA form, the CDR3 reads TGTGCCAGCAGCTTAACAGGACTAGCGGTAGAGACCCAGTACTTC.

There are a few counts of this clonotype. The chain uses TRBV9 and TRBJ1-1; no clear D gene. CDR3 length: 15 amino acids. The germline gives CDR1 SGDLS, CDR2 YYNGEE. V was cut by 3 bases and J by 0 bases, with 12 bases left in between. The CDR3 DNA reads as TGTGCCAGCAGCGCCGACGTAAAGATGAACACTGAAGCTTTCTTT. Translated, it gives CASSADVKMNTEAFF.

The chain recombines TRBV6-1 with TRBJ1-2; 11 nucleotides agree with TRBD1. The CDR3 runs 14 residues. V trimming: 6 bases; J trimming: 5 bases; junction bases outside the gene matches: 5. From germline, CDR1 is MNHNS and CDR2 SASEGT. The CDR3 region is CASRDRDRGYGYTF. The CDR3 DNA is TGTGCCAGCAGGGATCGGGACAGGGGGTATGGCTACACCTTC.

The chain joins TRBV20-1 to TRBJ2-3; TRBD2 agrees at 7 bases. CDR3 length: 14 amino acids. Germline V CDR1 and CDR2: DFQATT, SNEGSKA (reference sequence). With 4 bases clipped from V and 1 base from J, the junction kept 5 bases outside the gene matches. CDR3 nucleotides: TGCAGTGCTATAGAGCGGGGCGGCACAGATACGCAGTATTTT. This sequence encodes CSAIERGGTDTQYF.

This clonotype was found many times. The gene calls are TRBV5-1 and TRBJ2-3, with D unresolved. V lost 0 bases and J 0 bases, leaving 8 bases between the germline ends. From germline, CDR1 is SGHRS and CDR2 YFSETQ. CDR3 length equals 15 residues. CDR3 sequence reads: CASSLALGSTDTQYF. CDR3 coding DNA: TGCGCCAGCAGCTTGGCCCTTGGGAGCACAGATACGCAGTATTTT.

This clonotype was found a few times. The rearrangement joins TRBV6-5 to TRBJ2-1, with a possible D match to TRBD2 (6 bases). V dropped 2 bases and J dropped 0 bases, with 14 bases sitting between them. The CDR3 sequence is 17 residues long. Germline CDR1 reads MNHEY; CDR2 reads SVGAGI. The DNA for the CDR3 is TGTGCCAGCAGTTACATGGGGGGTTTGAGCTCCTACAATGAGCAGTTCTTC. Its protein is CASSYMGGLSSYNEQFF.

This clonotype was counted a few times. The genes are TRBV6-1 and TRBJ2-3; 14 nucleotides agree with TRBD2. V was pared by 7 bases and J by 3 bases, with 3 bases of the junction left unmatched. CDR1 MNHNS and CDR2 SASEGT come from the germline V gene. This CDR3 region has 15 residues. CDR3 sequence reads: CASTGTSGSTDTQYF. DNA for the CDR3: TGTGCCAGCACAGGGACTAGCGGGAGTACAGATACGCAGTATTTT.

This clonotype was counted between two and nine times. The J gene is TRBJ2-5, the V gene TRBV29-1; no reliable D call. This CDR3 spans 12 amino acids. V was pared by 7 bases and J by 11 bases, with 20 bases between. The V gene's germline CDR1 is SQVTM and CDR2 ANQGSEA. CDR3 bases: TGCAGCGCTATAGAAGACGTCGCCTTTCAGTACTTC. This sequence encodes CSAIEDVAFQYF.

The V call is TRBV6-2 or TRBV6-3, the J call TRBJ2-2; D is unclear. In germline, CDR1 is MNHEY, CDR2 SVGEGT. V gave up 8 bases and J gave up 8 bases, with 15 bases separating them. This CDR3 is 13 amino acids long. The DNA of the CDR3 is TGTGCCAGCGCCAATGACCCCGGGGGGGAGCTGTTTTTT. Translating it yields CASANDPGGELFF.

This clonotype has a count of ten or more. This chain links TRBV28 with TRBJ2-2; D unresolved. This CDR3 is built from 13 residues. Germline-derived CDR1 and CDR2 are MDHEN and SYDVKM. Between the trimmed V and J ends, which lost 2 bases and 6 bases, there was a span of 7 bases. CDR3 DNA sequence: TGTGCCAGCAGTTTAAGTAGACCCGGGGAGCTGTTTTTT. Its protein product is CASSLSRPGELFF.

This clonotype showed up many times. The CDR3 region has the DNA TGTGCCAGCAGCTTAGGATCAAAAGAGACCCAGTACTTC. This translates into CASSLGSKETQYF. This sequence joins TRBV7-2 and TRBJ2-5; D not certain. Germline V CDR1 and CDR2: SGHTA, FQGNSA. The V end was cut by 1 base, the J end by 3 bases, with 6 bases between. CDR3 length: 13 amino acids. The whole variable domain, remainder taken from reference TRBV7-2 and TRBJ2-5, is GAGVSQSPSNKVTEKGKDVELRCDPISGHTALYWYRQSLGQGLEFLIYFQGNSAPDKSGLPSDRFSAERTGGSVSTLTIQRTQQEDSAVYLCASSLGSKETQYFGPGTRLLVL.

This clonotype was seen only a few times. CDR3 in amino acids: CASSPQVFSGNTIYF. CDR3 DNA sequence: TGTGCCAGCAGCCCTCAGGTTTTCTCTGGAAACACCATATATTTT. This chain connects TRBV9 to TRBJ1-3, with D uncertain. This CDR3 is 15 amino acids long. V dropped 4 bases and J dropped 0 bases, with 11 bases sitting between them. Germline CDR1 and CDR2: SGDLS and YYNGEE.